Listed here are 7 T cell receptor beta chains from one sample, sequenced in a study of blood T cells in healthy people across ages (dated by TCRdb to between 2014 and 2017). The library was built by means of 5' RACE. Sequenced using an Illumina HiSeq 2500. The second PCR ran for about 6 to 12 cycles and used a J-beta primer mix along with a sample-barcoded 5' primer. TCRdb redid the processing of the public reads, applying fastp at Q25 and MiXCR, and retained in-frame beta chains. Under each unique CDR3 protein, matching rows form one entry showing the most common genes and DNA. This sample is represented by around 1.5 million distinct CDR3 sequences; about 31% of them were singletons. The ten biggest clones cover approximately 11% of the sample. Sequencing input: blood. These receptors were collected from a woman aged 25-40 years in good health.

The rearrangement links TRBV10-3 to TRBJ2-1, with a weak D call TRBD2 (6 bases). V lost 8 bases and J 7 bases, leaving 15 bases between the germline ends. The CDR3 runs to 13 residues. Germline V lookup: CDR1 ENHRY, CDR2 SYGVKD. The CDR3 loop is CAILEVAGNEQFF. The CDR3 DNA reads as TGTGCCATCCTGGAGGTGGCGGGGAATGAGCAGTTCTTC.

The gene calls are TRBV18 and TRBJ2-1, with no clear D. V dropped 1 base and J dropped 9 bases, with 16 bases sitting between them. This CDR3 region has 15 residues. Germline assignment: CDR1 KGHSH and CDR2 LQKENI. The CDR3 DNA follows: TGTGCCAGCTCACCACGACGGAATATAGGTGGTGAGCAGTTCTTC. Amino acid sequence: CASSPRRNIGGEQFF. Drawing the rest from reference TRBV18 and TRBJ2-1, the complete variable domain is NAGVMQNPRHLVRRRGQEARLRCSPMKGHSHVYWYRQLPEEGLKFMVYLQKENIIDESGMPKERFSAEFPKEGPSILRIQQVVRGDSAAYFCASSPRRNIGGEQFFGPGTRLTVL.

This sequence joins TRBV4-1 and TRBJ1-6; D call uncertain. Germline assignment: CDR1 MGHRA and CDR2 YSYEKL. The CDR3 totals 14 residues. Trimming stripped 4 bases from V and 11 bases from J, with 15 bases between. The CDR3 reads CASSPDPIGAPLHF. The CDR3 nucleotides read TGCGCCAGCAGCCCGGACCCTATCGGGGCACCCCTCCACTTT.

The chain combines TRBV10-3 with TRBJ1-1; unclear D gene. The germline V gene encodes CDR1 ENHRY and CDR2 SYGVKD. The CDR3 has 16 amino acids. Trimming took 6 bases from V and 0 from J, leaving 17 bases between them. The CDR3 loop reads CAIRVNSGGLNTEAFF. CDR3 sequence (DNA): TGTGCCATCAGAGTTAACTCGGGTGGTCTGAACACTGAAGCTTTCTTT.

This clonotype appeared a few times. The rearrangement joins TRBV7-9 to TRBJ2-3, with 12 bases fitting TRBD2. This CDR3 comprises 14 residues. CDR1 and CDR2 (germline): SEHNR, FQNEAQ (reference sequence). Trimming took 7 bases from V and 7 from J; bases not matched to a gene: 6. CDR3 amino acids: CASTTSGGINTQYF. The CDR3 DNA sequence: TGTGCCAGCACCACTAGCGGGGGGATCAATACGCAGTATTTT.

This clonotype occurred a few times. The chain links TRBV20-1 to TRBJ2-1; D gene unclear. Germline lookup yields CDR1 DFQATT and CDR2 SNEGSKA (reference sequence). The CDR3 length is 14 residues. Trimming removed 2 bases at V and 9 bases at J, with 17 bases between. The CDR3 loop is CSARPGSSSFEQFF. CDR3 DNA: TGCAGTGCTAGACCCGGGTCCAGTTCATTTGAGCAGTTCTTC.

This clonotype appeared many times. This sequence joins TRBV4-1 and TRBJ2-1; D gene ambiguous. Between the trimmed V and J ends, which lost 3 bases and 5 bases, there was a span of 8 bases. CDR1 is MGHRA, CDR2 YSYEKL, per germline. CDR3 length: 13 amino acids. As DNA, the CDR3 is TGCGCCAGCAGCCAGGCCCCCGACAATGAGCAGTTCTTC. It specifies CASSQAPDNEQFF.